This T cell receptor (beta chain) came from a study of cytomegalovirus exposure and HLA in healthy donors. Whole-study context: Later, an analysis reported that the 120 or so validation repertoires had used the same platform as the roughly 700 first-cohort repertoires.

Assay used: immunoSEQ multiplex PCR; TCRdb lists only in-frame clones, some missing. The repertoire holds tens of thousands of clones, about 94% seen once, with 1.4% in the top ten. Regarding the study as a whole: CMV antigen specificity of three CMV-associated chains was confirmed in vitro. As was reported, the classifier diagnosed cytomegalovirus status with high specificity and sensitivity. The study flagged roughly 160 TCR beta chains as cytomegalovirus-associated.

This CDR3 region has 16 residues. V shed 7 bases and J shed 6 bases, with 21 bases lying between them. In germline, CDR1 is SGHAT, CDR2 FQNNGV. Remarks on this clone: Antigen: not known.

Sequenced: PBMCs. The origin of this receptor is a young man in good health and CMV-seropositive. This chain uses TRBV11-2 with TRBJ2-2; perhaps TRBD2 as D (5 bases). The CDR3 coding sequence is TGTGCCAGCATAAGTCCGGAGGCGAAGGTTTCCGGGGAGCTGTTTTTT. Translation: CASISPEAKVSGELFF.